A single sample gave rise to the 8 T cell receptor beta chains below, sequenced in a study of cytomegalovirus exposure and HLA in healthy donors. PCR was performed using 60 Vbeta and 13 Jbeta primers. Libraries were prepared by immunoSEQ multiplex PCR; TCRdb keeps only in-frame clonotypes and omits some of them. The sample yields about 160,000 clones, less than 85% seen once. Sequencing used PBMCs. The receptors were gathered from a boy younger than 10 in good health and CMV-seronegative.

This clone came up once. This sequence joins TRBV19 and TRBJ2-2; a possible D gene is TRBD1 (8 bases). CDR3 length equals 14 residues. Germline V gene data show CDR1 as LNHDA and CDR2 as SQIVND (reference sequence). Trimming removed 8 bases at V and 5 bases at J, with 15 bases between. Here the CDR3 reads CASALQGGTGELFF. The CDR3 DNA sequence: TGTGCCAGTGCTTTACAGGGGGGGACCGGGGAGCTGTTTTTT.

The chain joins TRBV6-1 to TRBJ2-3; the D is unclear. Germline V gene sequence: CDR1 MNHNS, CDR2 SASEGT. This CDR3 is built from 14 residues. With 6 bases removed from V and 2 bases from J, the gap between germline ends came to 12 bases. In DNA form, the CDR3 reads TGTGCCAGCAGGCTCGGCGGAAACACAGATACGCAGTATTTT. As protein: CASRLGGNTDTQYF.

This clone was counted a single time. The chain has TRBV19 and TRBJ2-1; TRBD1 might be the D (6 bases). Per the germline V gene, CDR1 is LNHDA and CDR2 is SQIVND (reference sequence). V was shortened by 6 bases and J by 2 bases, with 17 bases between the two germline ends. The CDR3 runs to 16 residues. This CDR3 reads CASSAPGHKAYNEQFF. The CDR3 DNA reads TGTGCCAGTAGCGCCCCGGGACACAAGGCCTACAATGAGCAGTTCTTC. Using reference TRBV19 and TRBJ2-1 for the parts outside the CDR3, the full variable domain is DGGITQSPKYLFRKEGQNVTLSCEQNLNHDAMYWYRQDPGQGLRLIYYSQIVNDFQKGDIAEGYSVSREKKESFPLTVTSAQKNPTAFYLCASSAPGHKAYNEQFFGPGTRLTVL.

The chain couples TRBV28 to TRBJ2-3, with TRBD2 matching over 9 bases. This CDR3 is 15 amino acids long. Per germline, CDR1 MDHEN and CDR2 SYDVKM. V shed 3 bases and J 1 base; nucleotides not matched to a gene: 2. Written as DNA, the CDR3 is TGTGCCAGCAGTTTGCCTAGCGGGGGCACAGATACGCAGTATTTT. This codes for CASSLPSGGTDTQYF.

V usage is TRBV10-1 and J usage is TRBJ1-1; a weak D match, TRBD1 (5 bases). Germline loops: CDR1 WNHNN, CDR2 SYGVQD (reference sequence). V was cut by 6 bases and J by 6 bases, with 11 bases left in between. This CDR3 spans 12 amino acids. CDR3 sequence: CASSDSPSEAFF. CDR3 nucleotides: TGCGCCAGCAGCGACAGTCCCTCTGAAGCTTTCTTT.

V gene TRBV7-2 combines with J gene TRBJ2-7; a possible D gene is TRBD1 (6 bases). The CDR3 consists of 15 residues. V shed 0 bases and J shed 1 base, with 10 bases lying between them. Per the germline V gene, CDR1 is SGHTA and CDR2 is FQGNSA. The CDR3 reads CASSLAVGHSYEQYV. CDR3 nucleotide sequence: TGTGCCAGCAGCTTAGCGGTGGGACATTCCTACGAGCAGTACGTC.

V and J are TRBV6-5 and TRBJ2-5; 8 bases agree with TRBD2. V gave up 0 bases and J gave up 0 bases; unmatched junction bases: 3. Per germline, CDR1 MNHEY and CDR2 SVGAGI. The CDR3 extends over 16 amino acids. CDR3 region: CASSYSAGGYQETQYF. The CDR3 nucleotides are TGTGCCAGCAGTTACTCGGCGGGGGGTTACCAAGAGACCCAGTACTTC.

The chain has TRBV18 and TRBJ2-5; TRBD2 agrees at 12 bases. Looked up from germline, CDR1 is KGHSH and CDR2 is LQKENI. V lost 3 bases to trimming and J lost 4 bases; unmatched junction nucleotides: 9. The CDR3 extends over 17 amino acids. The CDR3 DNA is TGTGCCAGCTCACCCCCCAGCCTAGCGGGAGGGGGAGAGACCCAGTACTTC. Residues: CASSPPSLAGGGETQYF.